Described below is a single T cell receptor beta chain sequence and its context. The CDR3 covers 14 residues. Trimming at V came to 6 bases and at J to 5 bases, leaving 7 bases not matched to a gene. Germline V gene lookup returns CDR1 MNHEY and CDR2 SVGAGI. Assay used: immunoSEQ multiplex PCR; TCRdb lists only in-frame clones, some missing. The table has under 70,000 clones, around 90% seen once. This record belongs to a study of control samples from healthy donors and cancer patients. The sample comprised blood. The chain couples TRBV6-5 to TRBJ1-1; 9 nucleotides match TRBD1. The source is a man in his fifties or sixties in good health. The CDR3 here is CASRGQGSGTEAFF. The CDR3 DNA follows: TGTGCCAGCAGGGGACAGGGTTCAGGGACTGAAGCTTTCTTT.